A single sample is the source of the 4 T cell receptor beta chains below, sequenced in a study of tumor-infiltrating lymphocytes in oesophageal squamous cell carcinoma. Each CDR3 protein is one row after TCRdb ran MiXCR on the PCR reads. Of about 20,000 distinct CDR3 sequences listed, approximately 40% were seen once; the top ten hold roughly a fifth. Sample: esophageal tumor tissue. Source of these receptors: a male donor with esophageal squamous cell carcinoma.

A remark on this clonotype: The conserved phenylalanine or tryptophan is not found at the CDR3 terminus, so this likely reflects a read error. Because the CDR3's place on the DNA is in doubt, the DNA is left out and the CDR3 is given as listed by TCRdb. This sequence joins TRBV5-3 and TRBJ2-3; the D call in the table, TRBD2, was not verified against the DNA. TRBV5-3 is recorded as an ORF, its role being uncertain. The CDR3 adds up to 18 amino acids, both ends counted. CDR3 residues: CASSLDPAGPWGPLHFGN.

This clonotype was counted many times. V usage is TRBV5-1 and J usage is TRBJ2-1; 11 nucleotides align to TRBD1. The trim removed 5 bases at V and 3 bases at J, leaving 4 bases unmatched. Germline loops: CDR1 SGHRS, CDR2 YFSETQ. The CDR3 is 15 residues long. The chain's CDR3 is CASSPDRGRYNEQFF. The CDR3 DNA sequence: TGCGCCAGCAGTCCGGACAGGGGGCGCTACAATGAGCAGTTCTTC.

This clonotype was counted at least ten times. This chain connects TRBV6-6 to TRBJ2-1; TRBD2 agrees at 7 bases. Trimming took 0 bases from V and 0 from J; bases not matched to a gene: 5. CDR3 length: 17 amino acids. Looked up from germline, CDR1 is MNHNY and CDR2 is SVGAGI (reference sequence). CDR3 in DNA: TGTGCCAGCAGTTACTCCGGGGTAGCGGGCTCCTACAATGAGCAGTTCTTC. Residues: CASSYSGVAGSYNEQFF.

This clonotype was detected only a few times. The rearrangement links TRBV7-8 to TRBJ2-5; perhaps TRBD1 as D (5 bases). V lost 5 bases and J lost 7, with 17 bases in between. This CDR3 is 14 amino acids long. Germline CDR1 is SGHVS and CDR2 is FQNEAQ. CDR3 loop: CASSLDSLQGTQYF. The DNA of the CDR3 is TGTGCCAGCAGCCTCGACAGCCTTCAGGGGACCCAGTACTTC. The full variable domain, in which reference TRBV7-8 and TRBJ2-5 provide the parts outside the CDR3, is GAGVSQSPRYKVAKRGQDVALRCDPISGHVSLFWYQQALGQGPEFLTYFQNEAQLDKSGLPSDRFFAERPEGSVSTLKIQRTQQEDSAVYLCASSLDSLQGTQYFGPGTRLLVL.